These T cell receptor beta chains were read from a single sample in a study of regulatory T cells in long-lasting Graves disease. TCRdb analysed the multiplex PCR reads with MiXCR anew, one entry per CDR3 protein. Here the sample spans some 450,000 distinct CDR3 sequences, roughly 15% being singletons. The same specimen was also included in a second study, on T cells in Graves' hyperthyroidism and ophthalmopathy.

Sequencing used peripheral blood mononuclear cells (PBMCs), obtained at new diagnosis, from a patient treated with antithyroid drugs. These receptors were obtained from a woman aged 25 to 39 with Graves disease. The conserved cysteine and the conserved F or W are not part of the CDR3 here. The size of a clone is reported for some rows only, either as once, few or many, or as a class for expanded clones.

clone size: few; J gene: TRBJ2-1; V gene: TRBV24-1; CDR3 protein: ATSDLGLAGYNEQF
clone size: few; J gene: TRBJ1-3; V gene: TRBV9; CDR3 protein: ASSVEQIYSGNTIY
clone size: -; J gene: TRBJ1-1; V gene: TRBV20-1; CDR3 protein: SAVSGSWRGDTEAF
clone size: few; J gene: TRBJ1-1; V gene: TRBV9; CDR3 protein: ASSVGVERIAF
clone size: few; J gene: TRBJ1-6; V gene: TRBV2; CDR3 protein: ASFRGDRGNSPLH
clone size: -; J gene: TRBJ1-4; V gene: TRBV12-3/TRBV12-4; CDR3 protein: ASSPRLGSNEKLF
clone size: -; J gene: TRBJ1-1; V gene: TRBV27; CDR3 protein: ASGLSRNTEAF
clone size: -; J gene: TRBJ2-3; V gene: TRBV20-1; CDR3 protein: SARGELAPSGGTDTQY
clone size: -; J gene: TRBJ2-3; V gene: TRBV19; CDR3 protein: ASSWGGQLIGLY
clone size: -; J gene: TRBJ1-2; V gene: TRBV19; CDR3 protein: ASSTRGLIDGYT
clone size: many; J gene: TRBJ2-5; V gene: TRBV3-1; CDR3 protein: ASSQKRTVSQTQY
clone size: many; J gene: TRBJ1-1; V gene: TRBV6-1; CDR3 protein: ASSPGGKNTEAF
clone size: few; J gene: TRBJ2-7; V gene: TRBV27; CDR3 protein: ASSSAGEQY
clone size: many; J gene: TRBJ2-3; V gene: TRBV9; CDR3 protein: ASSKLAGGIPDTQY
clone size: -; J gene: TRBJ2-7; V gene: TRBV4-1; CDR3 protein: ASSHSDLDEQY
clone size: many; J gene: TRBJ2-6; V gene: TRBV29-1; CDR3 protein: SVRTGSGGNVLT
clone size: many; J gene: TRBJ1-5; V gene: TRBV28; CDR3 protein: ASRSFPGHSNQPQH
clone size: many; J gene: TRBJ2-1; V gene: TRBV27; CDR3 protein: ASSFSGSYNEQF
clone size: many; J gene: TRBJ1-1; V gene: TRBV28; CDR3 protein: ASSSWTGLNTEAF
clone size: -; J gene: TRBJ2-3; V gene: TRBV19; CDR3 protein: ASSSSGTDLDTQY
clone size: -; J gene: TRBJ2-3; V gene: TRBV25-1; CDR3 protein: ASSDPGQGTDTQY
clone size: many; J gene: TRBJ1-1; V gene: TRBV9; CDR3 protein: ASSVDQYMNTEAF
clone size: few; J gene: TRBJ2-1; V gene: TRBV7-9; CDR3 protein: ASSLASGREQF
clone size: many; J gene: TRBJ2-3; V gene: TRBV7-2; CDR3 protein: ASSLSPPSGIWYTDTQY
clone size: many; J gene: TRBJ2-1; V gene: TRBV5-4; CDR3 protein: ASSLGDGFNEQF
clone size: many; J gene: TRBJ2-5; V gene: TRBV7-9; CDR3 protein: ASSFLSSQETQY
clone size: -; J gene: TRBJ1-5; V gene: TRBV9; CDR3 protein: ASSVGRQGPSNQPQH
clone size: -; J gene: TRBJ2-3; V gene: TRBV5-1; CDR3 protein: ASSLSGGGLGADTQY
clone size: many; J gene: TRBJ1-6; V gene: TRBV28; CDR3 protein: ASSFGGKAPLH
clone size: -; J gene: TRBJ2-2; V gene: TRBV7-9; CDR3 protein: ASGRTGELF
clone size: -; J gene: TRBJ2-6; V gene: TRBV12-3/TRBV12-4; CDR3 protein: ASSFTSSGANVLT
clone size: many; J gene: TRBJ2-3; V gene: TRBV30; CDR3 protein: AWSFFGGHRDTQY
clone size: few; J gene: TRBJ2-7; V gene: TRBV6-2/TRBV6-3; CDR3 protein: ASDGEPSYEQY
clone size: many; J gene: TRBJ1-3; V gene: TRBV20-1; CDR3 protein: SAIWDRDDTGNTIY
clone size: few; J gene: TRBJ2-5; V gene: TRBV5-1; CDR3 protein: ASSPRAVQETQY
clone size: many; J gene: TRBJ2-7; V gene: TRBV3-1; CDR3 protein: ASSKNPGQLVEQY
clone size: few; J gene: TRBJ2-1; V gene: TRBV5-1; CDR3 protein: ASSLTGGFEQF
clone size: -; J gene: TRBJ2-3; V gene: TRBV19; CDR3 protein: ASSIRPSGREY
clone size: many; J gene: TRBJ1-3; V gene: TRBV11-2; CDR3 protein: ASSLLSSGNTIY
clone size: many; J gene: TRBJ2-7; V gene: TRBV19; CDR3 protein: ASSIRDSHSYEQY
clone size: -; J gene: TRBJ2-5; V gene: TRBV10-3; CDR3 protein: AISERETQY
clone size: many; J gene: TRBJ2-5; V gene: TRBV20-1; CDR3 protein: SALATSGKLQETQY
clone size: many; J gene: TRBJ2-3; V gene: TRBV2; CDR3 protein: ASYHRGGSTDTQY
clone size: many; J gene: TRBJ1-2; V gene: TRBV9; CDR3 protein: ASSVAWTSDGYT
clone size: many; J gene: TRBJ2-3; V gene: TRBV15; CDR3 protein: ATSGLEADTQY
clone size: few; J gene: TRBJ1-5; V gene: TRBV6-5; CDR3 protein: ASSYSDGANQPQH
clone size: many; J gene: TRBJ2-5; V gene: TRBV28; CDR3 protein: ASSLRLGGGTQY
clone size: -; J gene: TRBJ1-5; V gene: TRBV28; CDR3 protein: ASQDTFNQPQH
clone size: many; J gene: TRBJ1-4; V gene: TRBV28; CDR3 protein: ASSSGQFEKLF
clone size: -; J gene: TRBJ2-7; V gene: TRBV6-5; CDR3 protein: ACSYSKSGLAGAEQY